A single sample is the source of the 5 T cell receptor beta chains below, sequenced in a study of blood T cell repertoires in COVID-19. Generated by immunoSEQ multiplex PCR, the TCRdb table keeps only in-frame clones and is missing some. The data show over 250,000 clones, with 75% to 90% seen just once and roughly 2.3% held by the top ten. The sample was PBMCs or T cells enriched from blood (not recorded which). These receptor sequences come from a woman between 18 and 29 years old who had recovered from COVID-19.

The genes are TRBV6-5 and TRBJ1-5, with 7 nucleotides matching TRBD1. The trim removed 6 bases at V and 0 bases at J, leaving 5 bases unmatched. The germline CDR1 and CDR2 sequences are MNHEY and SVGAGI. The CDR3 is made up of 15 amino acids. DNA of the CDR3: TGTGCCAGCAGACGAGACAGGGATAGCAATCAGCCCCAGCATTTT. It is translated as CASRRDRDSNQPQHF.

The V and J genes are TRBV29-1 and TRBJ2-5; TRBD1 agrees at 8 bases. V lost 6 bases and J lost 2; bases outside the gene matches: 2. This CDR3 spans 12 amino acids. Germline V gives CDR1 SQVTM, CDR2 ANQGSEA. The CDR3 here is CSVRTGQETQYF. Here the CDR3 DNA reads TGCAGCGTCCGGACAGGGCAAGAGACCCAGTACTTC.

The genes are TRBV19 and TRBJ2-7; weak D call: TRBD2 (6 bases). Per the germline V gene, CDR1 is LNHDA and CDR2 is SQIVND (reference sequence). The CDR3 contains 14 residues. The V and J ends lost 6 bases and 1 base respectively, with 13 bases between them. CDR3 coding DNA: TGTGCCAGTAGCATCCGACGGGGGTCCTACGAGCAGTACTTC. It specifies CASSIRRGSYEQYF.

The J gene is TRBJ2-4, the V gene TRBV7-8, with TRBD1 matching 8 bases. The trim removed 1 base at V and 9 bases at J, leaving 14 bases unmatched. The CDR3 totals 17 residues. Germline V gene data show CDR1 as SGHVS and CDR2 as FQNEAQ. CDR3 in DNA: TGTGCCAGCAGCTTAGAGCGCAGGGGGCGAGGGTTAGGCATTCAGTACTTC. Amino acids: CASSLERRGRGLGIQYF.

This chain uses TRBV6-1 with TRBJ1-1; D gene ambiguous. CDR3 length equals 14 residues. Trimming took off 2 bases at V and 2 bases at J, with 9 bases between the two ends. CDR1 is MNHNS, CDR2 SASEGT, per germline. The CDR3 DNA sequence: TGTGCCAGCAGTGAATCCGAGACAAACACTGAAGCTTTCTTT. This encodes CASSESETNTEAFF.